Listed here are 21 T cell receptor beta chains from one sample, sequenced in a study of radiotherapy plus CTLA-4 blockade in lung cancer. The method was immunoSEQ multiplex PCR; TCRdb's version includes in-frame clones alone and lacks a portion of them. The sample includes around 56,000 clones, roughly 80% of them seen just once. This specimen consisted of peripheral blood, obtained from a patient treated with radiotherapy plus ipilimumab. The receptors here all came from a human donor with non-small cell lung cancer who had a complete response to radiotherapy plus ipilimumab.

The V call is TRBV18, the J call TRBJ2-2, with D possibly being TRBD1 (7 bases). Germline V gene data show CDR1 as KGHSH and CDR2 as LQKENI. V was clipped by 2 bases and J by 7 bases, with 20 bases between them. The CDR3 is made up of 17 amino acids. The DNA for the CDR3 is TGTGCCAGCTCACCATACGAATGGAGGGGGCTAATCGGGGAGCTGTTTTTT. Translating gives CASSPYEWRGLIGELFF.

The gene calls are TRBV18 and TRBJ1-1; no firm D call. Trimming stripped 6 bases from V and 6 bases from J, with 20 bases between. Germline values: CDR1 KGHSH, CDR2 LQKENI. The CDR3 is made up of 15 amino acids. This CDR3 reads CASSQGPGRWAEAFF. The DNA for the CDR3 is TGTGCCAGCTCCCAAGGGCCGGGAAGGTGGGCTGAAGCTTTCTTT.

The CDR3 nucleotides are TGTGCCAGCAGCTACTACGGGGTAGGCGAGCAGTACTTC. Amino acid sequence: CASSYYGVGEQYF. The chain joins TRBV5-8 to TRBJ2-7, with D possibly TRBD2 on 5 matching bases. Deletions cut 3 bases from V and 6 bases from J, with 13 bases between. This CDR3 spans 13 amino acids. Per the germline V gene, CDR1 is SGHTS and CDR2 is YDEGEE.

The chain recombines TRBV2 with TRBJ2-5, with 7 bases matching TRBD2. The length of the CDR3 is 13 residues. V lost 9 bases and J lost 6; bases outside the gene matches: 10. Germline loops: CDR1 SNHLY, CDR2 FYNNEI. The CDR3 DNA reads TGTGCCAGTAACTCCGGGACTAATCAGACCCAGTACTTC. Translated, it gives CASNSGTNQTQYF.

This sequence joins TRBV2 and TRBJ1-5; 7 bases line up with TRBD1. The CDR3 length is 17 residues. Germline CDR1 SNHLY, CDR2 FYNNEI. V lost 3 bases, J lost 2 bases, and 10 bases stayed unmatched. CDR3 in amino acids: CASSDLEGGVGNQPQHF. CDR3 nucleotide sequence: TGTGCCAGCAGTGACTTGGAAGGGGGCGTCGGCAATCAGCCCCAGCATTTT.

The chain carries TRBV10-3 and TRBJ2-7; D call uncertain. The CDR3 totals 13 residues. Germline CDR1 is ENHRY and CDR2 is SYGVKD. The ends were cut back, 2 bases at V and 6 bases at J, with 11 bases in the middle. CDR3 loop: CAISEPGLLEQYF. CDR3 in DNA: TGTGCCATCAGTGAGCCCGGGTTGCTCGAGCAGTACTTC.

This chain joins TRBV18 and TRBJ1-1; D gene uncertain. The CDR3 covers 12 residues. The germline gives CDR1 KGHSH, CDR2 LQKENI. Trimming cost V 2 bases and J 5 bases, with 6 bases left between them. The chain's CDR3 is CASSPSRTEAFF. CDR3 in DNA: TGTGCCAGCTCACCATCGCGGACTGAAGCTTTCTTT. The variable domain in full, completed from reference TRBV18 and TRBJ1-1, reads NAGVMQNPRHLVRRRGQEARLRCSPMKGHSHVYWYRQLPEEGLKFMVYLQKENIIDESGMPKERFSAEFPKEGPSILRIQQVVRGDSAAYFCASSPSRTEAFFGQGTRLTVV.

This clone occurred a few times. The chain recombines TRBV4-1 with TRBJ1-2, with D tentatively TRBD1 (5 bases). In germline, CDR1 is MGHRA, CDR2 YSYEKL. Trimming shortened V by 1 base and J by 8 bases, and 20 bases separated the two germline ends. The CDR3 runs 16 residues. CDR3 region: CASSQVAGEPRLGYTF. The CDR3 DNA follows: TGCGCCAGCAGCCAAGTGGCGGGGGAACCCCGGTTAGGCTACACCTTC.

Only a few counts were recorded for this clone. The chain carries TRBV7-9 and TRBJ2-3; 7 bases are a match to TRBD2. The CDR3 spans 17 residues. With 5 bases clipped from V and 0 bases from J, the junction kept 11 bases outside the gene matches. Looked up from germline, CDR1 is SEHNR and CDR2 is FQNEAQ (reference sequence). In nucleotides, the CDR3 is TGTGCCAGCAGCCCGATTCTAGCGGAGAAGAGCACAGATACGCAGTATTTT. As protein: CASSPILAEKSTDTQYF. The whole variable domain, filled in from reference TRBV7-9 and TRBJ2-3, reads DTGVSQNPRHKITKRGQNVTFRCDPISEHNRLYWYRQTLGQGPEFLTYFQNEAQLEKSRLLSDRFSAERPKGSFSTLEIQRTEQGDSAMYLCASSPILAEKSTDTQYFGPGTRLTVL.

The genes are TRBV19 and TRBJ2-5, with 8 bases aligning to TRBD1. The germline V gene has CDR1 LNHDA and CDR2 SQIVND (reference sequence). The CDR3 sequence is 14 residues long. Germline trimming cut 1 base from V and 4 bases from J; bases unmatched to any gene: 2. The CDR3 region has the DNA TGTGCCAGTAGTATAGTACAGGGGGGAGAGACCCAGTACTTC. This sequence encodes CASSIVQGGETQYF. Complete variable domain (other parts from reference TRBV19 and TRBJ2-5): DGGITQSPKYLFRKEGQNVTLSCEQNLNHDAMYWYRQDPGQGLRLIYYSQIVNDFQKGDIAEGYSVSREKKESFPLTVTSAQKNPTAFYLCASSIVQGGETQYFGPGTRLLVL.

This clone occurred a few times. This chain joins TRBV10-3 and TRBJ1-5; D unclear. V lost 3 bases and J lost 0, with 9 bases in between. The CDR3 is 15 amino acids. Germline V gene sequence: CDR1 ENHRY, CDR2 SYGVKD. The CDR3 region has the DNA TGTGCCATCAGTGAAGGAGATTATAGCAATCAGCCCCAGCATTTT. Protein sequence: CAISEGDYSNQPQHF.

The rearrangement joins TRBV7-9 to TRBJ1-4; TRBD1 aligns across 8 bases. The CDR3 is made up of 16 amino acids. Per germline, CDR1 SEHNR and CDR2 FQNEAQ (reference sequence). V trimming: 0 bases; J trimming: 3 bases; junction bases outside the gene matches: 3. Written as DNA, the CDR3 is TGTGCCAGCAGCTTAGCGCAACAGGGGGCTAATGAAAAACTGTTTTTT. It encodes CASSLAQQGANEKLFF.

The CDR3 DNA follows: TGTGCCAGTAGTATAGGTCGGTTTTCCGGGGAGCTGTTTTTT. Translating it yields CASSIGRFSGELFF. The chain employs TRBV19 and TRBJ2-2; D call uncertain. In germline, CDR1 is LNHDA, CDR2 SQIVND (reference sequence). CDR3 size: 14 residues. The ends were cut back, 1 base at V and 6 bases at J, with 9 bases in the middle.

The DNA of the CDR3 is TGTGCCAGCAGCCCCCCGGACAGGGGGCAAACTGAAGCTTTCTTT. Translation gives CASSPPDRGQTEAFF. This chain joins TRBV11-2 and TRBJ1-1, with 11 nucleotides matching TRBD1. CDR3 length equals 15 residues. Germline CDR1 reads SGHAT; CDR2 reads FQNNGV. The J segment lost 5 bases and the V segment lost 5 bases, leaving 7 bases of the junction unmatched.

The chain couples TRBV27 to TRBJ1-2; 12 bases fit TRBD1. CDR1 is MNHEY, CDR2 SMNVEV, per germline (reference sequence). V lost 6 bases and J lost 6; bases outside the gene matches: 5. The CDR3 contains 14 residues. CDR3: CASREGTGGNGYTF. The CDR3 DNA reads as TGTGCCAGCAGGGAGGGGACAGGGGGCAATGGCTACACCTTC.

The chain joins TRBV28 to TRBJ2-2, with 10 bases matching TRBD1. Per germline, CDR1 MDHEN and CDR2 SYDVKM. This CDR3 region has 14 residues. J lost 6 bases, V lost 8 bases, and 6 bases had no gene match. The CDR3 coding sequence is TGTGCCAGCTCGACAGGGGGCTCCTCCGGGGAGCTGTTTTTT. This codes for CASSTGGSSGELFF.

This chain joins TRBV30 and TRBJ2-3; perhaps TRBD2 as D (6 bases). This CDR3 spans 15 amino acids. Trimming took 2 bases from V and 6 from J, leaving 18 bases between them. Germline V gene sequence: CDR1 GTSNPN, CDR2 SVGIG (reference sequence). CDR3 DNA: TGTGCCTGGAGTCCAGCGGGCGGTTCCCGGGATACGCAGTATTTT. It yields the protein CAWSPAGGSRDTQYF.

J is TRBJ1-1 and V is TRBV4-1, with D uncertain. The CDR3 sequence is 15 residues long. The germline gives CDR1 MGHRA, CDR2 YSYEKL. Trimming pared 3 bases from V and 1 base from J, leaving 12 bases between. The chain's CDR3 is CASSQAQRRNTEAFF. In DNA form, the CDR3 reads TGCGCCAGCAGCCAGGCACAGCGGAGGAACACTGAAGCTTTCTTT.

The chain recombines TRBV6-1 with TRBJ1-5; 7 positions agree with TRBD1. After removal of 8 bases from V and 0 bases from J, the junction contained 7 bases not matched to a gene. This CDR3 comprises 15 residues. Germline CDR1 reads MNHNS; CDR2 reads SASEGT. In nucleotides, the CDR3 is TGTGCCAGCTCCCAGGACAGGTATAGCAATCAGCCCCAGCATTTT. Translated, it gives CASSQDRYSNQPQHF.

This CDR3 is CASSLVAGAQETQYF. In DNA, the CDR3 is TGCGCCAGCAGCTTGGTAGCGGGGGCCCAAGAGACCCAGTACTTC. The rearrangement joins TRBV5-1 to TRBJ2-5; 9 nucleotides match TRBD2. J lost 1 base, V lost 0 bases, and 1 base had no gene match. The length of the CDR3 is 15 residues. CDR1 and CDR2 from the germline V gene are SGHRS and YFSETQ.

This clone appeared a few times. V usage is TRBV30 and J usage is TRBJ2-7, with D perhaps matching TRBD2 (7 bases). The V end was cut by 4 bases, the J end by 4 bases, with 20 bases between. CDR3 size: 15 residues. Looked up from germline, CDR1 is GTSNPN and CDR2 is SVGIG (reference sequence). The CDR3 nucleotides are TGTGCCTGGAAGGAAGGGGGGGGGCCGAGGTACGAGCAGTACTTC. Translated, it gives CAWKEGGGPRYEQYF.